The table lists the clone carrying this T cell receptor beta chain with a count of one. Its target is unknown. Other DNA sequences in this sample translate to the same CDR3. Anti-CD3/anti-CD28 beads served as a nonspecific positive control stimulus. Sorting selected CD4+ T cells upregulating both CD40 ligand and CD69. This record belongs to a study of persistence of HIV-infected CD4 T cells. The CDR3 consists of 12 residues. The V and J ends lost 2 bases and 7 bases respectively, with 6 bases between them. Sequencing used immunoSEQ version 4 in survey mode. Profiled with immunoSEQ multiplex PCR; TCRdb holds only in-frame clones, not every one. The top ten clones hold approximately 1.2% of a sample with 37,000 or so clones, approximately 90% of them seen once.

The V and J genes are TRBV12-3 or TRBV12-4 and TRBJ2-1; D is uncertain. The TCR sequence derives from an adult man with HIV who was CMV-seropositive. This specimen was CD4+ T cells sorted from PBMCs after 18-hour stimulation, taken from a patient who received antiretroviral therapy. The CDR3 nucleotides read TGTGCCAGCAGTTTATTGGGTAATGAGCAGTTCTTC. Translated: CASSLLGNEQFF.